Presented here are 5 T cell receptor beta chains from one specimen sequenced in a study of T cell responses to AZD1222 COVID-19 vaccine. The protocol was immunoSEQ multiplex PCR, while the TCRdb copy is restricted to in-frame clones and leaves out a portion. The data show 150,000 or so clones, with approximately 90% seen just once and 6.9% held by the top ten. The input for sequencing was peripheral blood, taken on day 0 of AZD1222 vaccination. The source is an adult in good health.

This clone is a singleton in its sample. V and J are TRBV11-2 and TRBJ1-1; D is perhaps TRBD1 (5 bases). Germline V CDR1 and CDR2: SGHAT, FQNNGV. This CDR3 has 14 residues. Trimming left V 1 base short and J 5 bases short, with 11 bases between. The CDR3 reads CASSLVAEGTEAFF. DNA for the CDR3: TGTGCCAGCAGCTTAGTAGCAGAGGGGACTGAAGCTTTCTTT.

This chain connects TRBV7-2 to TRBJ1-1; D is undetermined. V was trimmed by 5 bases and J by 0 bases, leaving 7 bases between them. This CDR3 contains 13 residues. In germline, CDR1 is SGHTA, CDR2 FQGNSA. In DNA form, the CDR3 reads TGTGCCAGCAGCACCTCCTTGAACACTGAAGCTTTCTTT. Translation: CASSTSLNTEAFF. Using reference TRBV7-2 and TRBJ1-1 for the parts outside the CDR3, the full variable domain is GAGVSQSPSNKVTEKGKDVELRCDPISGHTALYWYRQSLGQGLEFLIYFQGNSAPDKSGLPSDRFSAERTGGSVSTLTIQRTQQEDSAVYLCASSTSLNTEAFFGQGTRLTVV.

The rearrangement links TRBV4-3 to TRBJ1-1; the match to TRBD1 covers 10 bases. V was clipped by 3 bases and J by 5 bases; unmatched bases: 6. Germline V CDR1 and CDR2: LGHNA, YSLEER. CDR3 length: 15 amino acids. The chain's CDR3 is CASSQADRGWTEAFF. CDR3 bases: TGCGCCAGCAGCCAGGCGGACAGGGGGTGGACTGAAGCTTTCTTT.

The chain combines TRBV19 with TRBJ1-2; D possibly corresponds to TRBD1 (5 bases). Looked up from germline, CDR1 is LNHDA and CDR2 is SQIVND (reference sequence). The CDR3 loop spans 14 amino acids. The germline V and J ends were trimmed by 6 bases and 0 bases, with 11 bases remaining between them. The CDR3, as DNA: TGTGCCAGTAGCAGGGACCAAGCTAACTATGGCTACACCTTC. It yields the protein CASSRDQANYGYTF.

The chain joins TRBV7-6 to TRBJ1-6; no reliable D call. The germline CDR1 and CDR2 sequences are SGHVS and FNYEAQ. The V gene lost 1 base and the J gene lost 7 bases, with 8 bases spanning the gap. The CDR3 is made up of 14 amino acids. The CDR3 loop is CASSLEGRNSPLHF. The CDR3 region has the DNA TGTGCCAGCAGCTTAGAGGGCAGGAATTCACCCCTCCACTTT.